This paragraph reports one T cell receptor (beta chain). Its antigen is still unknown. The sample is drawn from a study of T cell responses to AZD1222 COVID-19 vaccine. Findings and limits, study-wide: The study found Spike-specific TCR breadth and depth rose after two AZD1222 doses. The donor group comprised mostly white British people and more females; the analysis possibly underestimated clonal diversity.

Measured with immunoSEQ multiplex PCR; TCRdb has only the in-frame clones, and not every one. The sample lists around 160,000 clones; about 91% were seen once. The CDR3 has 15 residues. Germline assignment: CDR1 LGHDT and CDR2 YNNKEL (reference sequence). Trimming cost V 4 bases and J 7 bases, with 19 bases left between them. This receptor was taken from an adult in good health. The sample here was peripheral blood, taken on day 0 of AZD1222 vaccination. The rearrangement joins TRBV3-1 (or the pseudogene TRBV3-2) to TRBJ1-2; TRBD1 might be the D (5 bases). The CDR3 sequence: CASSPLGGTIGGYTF. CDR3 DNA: TGTGCCAGCAGCCCCCTGGGGGGGACGATCGGTGGCTACACCTTC.